Below are 28 T cell receptor beta chains sequenced from a single sample in a study of a mutant IDH1 vaccine in newly diagnosed glioma. No antigen is known for these receptors. The assay was immunoSEQ multiplex PCR, and TCRdb's table has in-frame clones only and misses some. The sample holds some 130,000 clones, roughly 77% seen once. The time point here: week 11, during vaccination. Every single dose of the vaccine, 300 ug of mutant IDH1 20-mer peptide, came with topical imiquimod. The sample consisted of PBMCs, taken from a glioma patient whose treatment included an IDH1 peptide vaccine. The receptors were sampled from a man aged 40-49 years with glioma.

The chain has TRBV4-3 and TRBJ2-3; weak D call: TRBD1 (5 bases). V lost 0 bases and J lost 5, with 15 bases in between. The CDR3 has 16 residues. Germline assignment: CDR1 LGHNA and CDR2 YSLEER. The CDR3 reads CASSQEGRRGGDTQYF. The CDR3 nucleotides are TGCGCCAGCAGCCAAGAGGGGCGGAGAGGTGGAGATACGCAGTATTTT.

V usage is TRBV4-3 and J usage is TRBJ2-3; 10 bases are shared with TRBD2. Looked up from germline, CDR1 is LGHNA and CDR2 is YSLEER. V trimming: 0 bases; J trimming: 5 bases; junction bases outside the gene matches: 8. This CDR3 contains 17 residues. The CDR3 bases are TGCGCCAGCAGCCAAGATCCAAGCGGGGGGGCCGTAGATACGCAGTATTTT. Its protein product is CASSQDPSGGAVDTQYF.

J is TRBJ2-7 and V is TRBV12-2. TRBV12-2 is shown as a pseudogene. This CDR3 is built from 14 residues. The CDR3 nucleotides are TGTGCAAGTCGCTTAGCGCGTCCAGACTACGAGCAGTACTTC. It specifies CASRLARPDYEQYF.

V gene TRBV18 combines with J gene TRBJ2-3; D is tentatively TRBD1 or TRBD2 (5 bases each). With 5 bases removed from V and 5 bases from J, the gap between germline ends came to 17 bases. CDR3 length equals 15 residues. The germline V gene encodes CDR1 KGHSH and CDR2 LQKENI. This CDR3 reads CASSTSPGTEDTQYF. As DNA, the CDR3 is TGTGCCAGCTCAACAAGCCCCGGGACGGAAGATACGCAGTATTTT.

The chain has TRBV5-4 and TRBJ2-5; TRBD1 agrees at 7 bases. This CDR3 region has 14 residues. With 2 bases clipped from V and 4 bases from J, the junction kept 5 bases outside the gene matches. Germline CDR1 SGHNT, CDR2 YYREEE (reference sequence). CDR3: CASSLETGRETQYF. Written as DNA, the CDR3 is TGTGCCAGCAGCTTAGAGACAGGGAGAGAGACCCAGTACTTC.

This clone was counted only a few times. The chain couples TRBV30 to TRBJ1-1, with no clear D. Trimming took off 4 bases at V and 1 base at J, with 10 bases between the two ends. The CDR3 has 13 amino acids. CDR1 GTSNPN and CDR2 SVGIG come from the germline V gene (reference sequence). The CDR3 nucleotides are TGTGCCTGGATTACGCGGAGGAACACTGAAGCTTTCTTT. Protein sequence: CAWITRRNTEAFF.

The chain carries TRBV28 and TRBJ1-5; the D is unclear. Germline V gene sequence: CDR1 MDHEN, CDR2 SYDVKM. This CDR3 comprises 13 residues. Trimming pared 8 bases from V and 5 bases from J, leaving 13 bases between. The CDR3 coding sequence is TGTGCCAGCCTTTACCGACCCGATCAGCCCCAGCATTTT. Translation gives CASLYRPDQPQHF.

The rearrangement links TRBV5-1 to TRBJ1-4; no clear D. The CDR3 loop spans 16 amino acids. CDR1 SGHRS and CDR2 YFSETQ come from the germline V gene. The V and J ends lost 2 bases and 11 bases respectively, with 22 bases between them. The CDR3 sequence is CASSFLGLEEGGKLFF. CDR3 bases: TGCGCCAGCAGCTTTCTAGGTCTCGAGGAGGGCGGTAAACTGTTTTTT. Combining the CDR3 with reference TRBV5-1 and TRBJ1-4 gives the whole variable domain KAGVTQTPRYLIKTRGQQVTLSCSPISGHRSVSWYQQTPGQGLQFLFEYFSETQRNKGNFPGRFSGRQFSNSRSEMNVSTLELGDSALYLCASSFLGLEEGGKLFFGSGTQLSVL.

The chain employs TRBV19 and TRBJ1-3; possible D gene TRBD1, 6 bases. V was pared by 2 bases and J by 0 bases, with 20 bases between. The CDR3 totals 19 residues. Per the germline V gene, CDR1 is LNHDA and CDR2 is SQIVND (reference sequence). CDR3 nucleotide sequence: TGTGCCAGTAGTATACCGGGACACCAGTACCCGATCTCTGGAAACACCATATATTTT. It codes for CASSIPGHQYPISGNTIYF.

V usage is TRBV6-5 and J usage is TRBJ1-2, with 8 bases fitting TRBD1. CDR3 length: 16 amino acids. V lost 2 bases and J lost 8; bases outside the gene matches: 13. Germline V CDR1 and CDR2: MNHEY, SVGAGI. For the CDR3, the DNA is TGTGCCAGCAGTTACCAAAAGCCGGGACAGGTCGGCGGCTACACCTTC. It encodes CASSYQKPGQVGGYTF.

The chain combines TRBV11-2 with TRBJ2-1; 7 bases map to TRBD2. Germline CDR1 SGHAT, CDR2 FQNNGV. CDR3 length: 14 residues. V lost 0 bases to trimming and J lost 9 bases; unmatched junction nucleotides: 5. CDR3: CASSLDIRLAEQFF. The CDR3, as DNA: TGTGCCAGCAGCTTAGATATTAGACTAGCTGAGCAGTTCTTC.

J is TRBJ1-5 and V is TRBV12-5, with D tentatively TRBD1 (6 bases). With 4 bases removed from V and 6 bases from J, the gap between germline ends came to 10 bases. Germline V gene data show CDR1 as LGHNT and CDR2 as FRNRAP. The CDR3 sequence is 13 residues long. The CDR3 coding sequence is TGTGCTAGTGGTTCCTACAGGGCTCAGCCCCAGCATTTT. Its protein product is CASGSYRAQPQHF.

The chain recombines TRBV2 with TRBJ2-7, with 8 nucleotides matching TRBD1. Germline CDR1 reads SNHLY; CDR2 reads FYNNEI. The CDR3 spans 14 residues. V was clipped by 2 bases and J by 1 base; unmatched bases: 1. The CDR3 DNA is TGTGCCAGCAGTGAACGGACAGGGTCCTACGAGCAGTACTTC. Encoded protein: CASSERTGSYEQYF.

The chain combines TRBV18 with TRBJ1-2; no clear D gene. The V and J ends lost 5 bases and 2 bases respectively, with 18 bases between them. Germline lookup yields CDR1 KGHSH and CDR2 LQKENI. The CDR3 length is 16 residues. For the CDR3, the DNA is TGTGCCAGCTCAACTAACGGGCCACCTCTAAACTATGGCTACACCTTC. Its translation: CASSTNGPPLNYGYTF.

The chain has TRBV6-1 and TRBJ2-7; D call uncertain. The ends were cut back, 5 bases at V and 0 bases at J, with 11 bases in the middle. CDR3 length: 14 residues. From germline, CDR1 is MNHNS and CDR2 SASEGT. DNA for the CDR3: TGTGCCAGCAGTCAGGCCTCGAGCTCCTACGAGCAGTACTTC. Encoded protein: CASSQASSSYEQYF.

The chain is built from TRBV4-2 and TRBJ2-3; TRBD2 aligns across 10 bases. This CDR3 has 13 amino acids. CDR1 is LGHNA, CDR2 YNFKEQ, per germline. Losses at the gene ends were 6 bases for V and 6 bases for J; bases not matched to a gene: 3. In DNA form, the CDR3 reads TGTGCCAGCAGTCCTAGCGGGGGCGATACGCAGTATTTT. The encoded protein is CASSPSGGDTQYF.

The chain carries TRBV4-2 and TRBJ1-6; D unclear. With 3 bases removed from V and 10 bases from J, the gap between germline ends came to 7 bases. The CDR3 is 12 amino acids. Germline V gene lookup returns CDR1 LGHNA and CDR2 YNFKEQ. The DNA for the CDR3 is TGTGCCAGCAGCCAGGCAGACTCACCCCTCCACTTT. It yields the protein CASSQADSPLHF.

The chain is built from TRBV19 and TRBJ1-2, with a possible D match to TRBD1 (5 bases). V was shortened by 5 bases and J by 6 bases, with 16 bases between the two germline ends. CDR1 LNHDA and CDR2 SQIVND come from the germline V gene (reference sequence). The CDR3 extends over 14 amino acids. The CDR3: CASSEMGRLDGYTF. The DNA for the CDR3 is TGTGCCAGTAGTGAAATGGGGCGCTTGGATGGCTACACCTTC.

The V and J genes are TRBV4-3 and TRBJ2-2; no definite D call. V was trimmed by 4 bases and J by 0 bases, leaving 3 bases between them. The CDR3 covers 13 residues. The germline V gene encodes CDR1 LGHNA and CDR2 YSLEER. DNA of the CDR3: TGCGCCAGCAGCCGAACGAACACCGGGGAGCTGTTTTTT. It encodes CASSRTNTGELFF.

This clone has only one observation. The chain is built from TRBV5-4 and TRBJ2-7; the match to TRBD1 covers 9 bases. The ends lost 4 bases at V and 1 base at J; junction bases unmatched: 6. This CDR3 comprises 15 residues. Germline V gene data show CDR1 as SGHNT and CDR2 as YYREEE (reference sequence). In nucleotides, the CDR3 is TGTGCCAGCAGCAGGGGACAGGGTTTATCCTACGAGCAGTACTTC. This encodes CASSRGQGLSYEQYF.

This clone occurred a few times. The chain recombines TRBV29-1 with TRBJ2-2; D uncertain. CDR3 length: 12 amino acids. Deletions cut 4 bases from V and 4 bases from J, with 7 bases between. Germline loops: CDR1 SQVTM, CDR2 ANQGSEA. CDR3 sequence: CSVGNPTGELFF. CDR3 DNA sequence: TGCAGCGTTGGGAACCCCACCGGGGAGCTGTTTTTT.

This chain uses TRBV7-2 with TRBJ1-3, with unresolved D. The CDR3 spans 15 residues. Germline CDR1 is SGHTA and CDR2 is FQGNSA. V was pared by 2 bases and J by 2 bases, with 10 bases between. The CDR3, as DNA: TGTGCCAGCAGCTTAAGCTCGCAGGCTGGAAACACCATATATTTT. This sequence encodes CASSLSSQAGNTIYF.

This rearrangement joins TRBV7-2 to TRBJ1-5; unclear D gene. The CDR3 runs 12 residues. The germline gives CDR1 SGHTA, CDR2 FQGNSA. V lost 5 bases and J 3 bases, leaving 5 bases between the germline ends. The DNA for the CDR3 is TGTGCCAGCAGCCCCTTCAATCAGCCCCAGCATTTT. This translates into CASSPFNQPQHF. The full variable domain, in which reference TRBV7-2 and TRBJ1-5 provide the parts outside the CDR3, is GAGVSQSPSNKVTEKGKDVELRCDPISGHTALYWYRQSLGQGLEFLIYFQGNSAPDKSGLPSDRFSAERTGGSVSTLTIQRTQQEDSAVYLCASSPFNQPQHFGDGTRLSIL.

As DNA, the CDR3 is TGTGCCTACTACCAACTCGGGGAGCAGTTCTTC. Protein sequence: CAYYQLGEQFF. The gene calls are TRBV30 and TRBJ2-1, with D hard to call. Trimming removed 7 bases from V and 10 bases from J, with 14 bases in between. This CDR3 has 11 amino acids. CDR1 is GTSNPN and CDR2 is SVGIG in the germline V gene (reference sequence).

This chain links TRBV6-6 with TRBJ1-2; maybe TRBD1 (6 bases). This CDR3 contains 15 residues. From germline, CDR1 is MNHNY and CDR2 SVGAGI (reference sequence). Trimming stripped 6 bases from V and 1 base from J, with 15 bases between. The CDR3 DNA sequence: TGTGCCAGCAGCCGGGGACACGGTGATAACTATGGCTACACCTTC. Protein sequence: CASSRGHGDNYGYTF.

This clone has only a few counts. The chain links TRBV6-5 to TRBJ2-5, with 7 bases aligning to TRBD2. The ends lost 4 bases at V and 3 bases at J; junction bases unmatched: 5. Germline CDR1 and CDR2: MNHEY and SVGAGI. This CDR3 contains 14 residues. The CDR3 loop reads CASSSPREEETQYF. Written as DNA, the CDR3 is TGTGCCAGCAGTTCCCCCCGGGAGGAAGAGACCCAGTACTTC.

This chain joins TRBV11-2 and TRBJ2-4; perhaps TRBD1 as D (6 bases). Germline V gene lookup returns CDR1 SGHAT and CDR2 FQNNGV. Between the trimmed V and J ends, which lost 3 bases and 4 bases, there was a span of 7 bases. The CDR3 is 13 residues long. The CDR3 nucleotides are TGTGCCAGCAGCTTGACAGGAAAAAACATTCAGTACTTC. Its protein product is CASSLTGKNIQYF.

The V and J genes are TRBV30 and TRBJ1-5, with a tentative D call TRBD1 (5 bases). Trimming pared 1 base from V and 0 bases from J, leaving 19 bases between. The CDR3 consists of 18 residues. Germline loops: CDR1 GTSNPN, CDR2 SVGIG (reference sequence). CDR3 sequence reads: CAWSAGGGYGYSNQPQHF. CDR3 DNA sequence: TGTGCCTGGAGTGCCGGGGGGGGGTACGGTTATAGCAATCAGCCCCAGCATTTT. Filled out from reference TRBV30 and TRBJ1-5, the complete variable domain reads SQTIHQWPATLVQPVGSPLSLECTVEGTSNPNLYWYRQAAGRGLQLLFYSVGIGQISSEVPQNLSASRPQDRQFILSSKKLLLSDSGFYLCAWSAGGGYGYSNQPQHFGDGTRLSIL.